This T cell receptor beta chain was documented in a study of blood T cell repertoires in COVID-19. For the study at large: Samples came from the United States, Italy and Spain, spanning acute and convalescent COVID-19.

Using immunoSEQ multiplex PCR, the repertoire was profiled, and TCRdb retains in-frame clones only, with some absent. Of approximately 65,000 clones listed, around 86% are singletons. The sample holds one count of this clone. Germline-derived CDR1 and CDR2 are MNHEY and SVGAGI. The CDR3 is 13 amino acids. The V end was cut by 6 bases, the J end by 6 bases, with 11 bases between. This TCR was recovered from a man aged 40-49 years with acute or convalescent COVID-19. The gene calls are TRBV6-5 and TRBJ2-2; D is possibly TRBD1 (5 bases). Specimen: peripheral blood. The CDR3 protein is CASRPTEAGELFF. The CDR3, as DNA: TGTGCCAGCAGACCGACAGAAGCCGGGGAGCTGTTTTTT.